The 27 T cell receptor beta chains in this list originate from one sample, sequenced in a study of T cell responses to AZD1222 COVID-19 vaccine. Here immunoSEQ multiplex PCR was the method, and the copy in TCRdb shows in-frame clones only, minus some. The sample records about 140,000 clones, roughly 90% being singletons. The specimen comprised peripheral blood, sampled 28 days after the second AZD1222 dose. Receptors originate from an adult who received the AZD1222 COVID-19 vaccine.

This clone was seen only once. The chain recombines TRBV28 with TRBJ1-1; a weak D match, TRBD1 (6 bases). This CDR3 contains 14 residues. Germline V CDR1 and CDR2: MDHEN, SYDVKM. Trimming removed 6 bases at V and 8 bases at J, with 19 bases between. CDR3 nucleotides: TGTGCCAGCAGGTTTACAGGGCTGGGGTCGGAAGCTTTCTTT. Its translation: CASRFTGLGSEAFF.

The chain recombines TRBV21-1 with TRBJ2-7. TRBV21-1 is a listed pseudogene. The CDR3 consists of 16 residues. In DNA form, the CDR3 reads TGTGCCAGCACTACCTGGTGGGACCGCTCATCCTACGAGCAGTACTTC. It encodes CASTTWWDRSSYEQYF.

The genes are TRBV9 and TRBJ2-7; 7 bases agree with TRBD2. The CDR3 is 14 amino acids. In germline, CDR1 is SGDLS, CDR2 YYNGEE. Germline trimming cut 0 bases from V and 5 bases from J; bases unmatched to any gene: 5. The CDR3: CASSVDGGRDEQYF. The CDR3 coding sequence is TGTGCCAGCAGCGTAGACGGCGGGAGAGACGAGCAGTACTTC.

The chain couples TRBV7-2 to TRBJ1-4; the D gene is possibly TRBD1 (5 bases). There are 14 residues in the CDR3. V lost 1 base, J lost 6 bases, and 9 bases lay in between. CDR1 SGHTA and CDR2 FQGNSA come from the germline V gene. CDR3 in DNA: TGTGCCAGCAGCTTAGGGGGCGCGTATGAAAAACTGTTTTTT. It specifies CASSLGGAYEKLFF.

The chain links TRBV10-1 to TRBJ1-3; D ambiguous. The CDR3 spans 14 residues. Between the trimmed V and J ends, which lost 5 bases and 0 bases, there was a span of 8 bases. Germline-derived CDR1 and CDR2 are WNHNN and SYGVQD (reference sequence). The CDR3 nucleotides read TGCGCCAGCAGTCCCGGGAGCTCTGGAAACACCATATATTTT. Its translation: CASSPGSSGNTIYF.

The chain has TRBV19 and TRBJ1-5; D might be TRBD1 (6 bases). This CDR3 is 15 amino acids long. Looked up from germline, CDR1 is LNHDA and CDR2 is SQIVND (reference sequence). Trimming stripped 2 bases from V and 2 bases from J, with 10 bases between. In nucleotides, the CDR3 is TGTGCCAGTAGTATATCCTCAGGGGGCAATCAGCCCCAGCATTTT. The encoded protein is CASSISSGGNQPQHF. Complete variable domain (other parts from reference TRBV19 and TRBJ1-5): DGGITQSPKYLFRKEGQNVTLSCEQNLNHDAMYWYRQDPGQGLRLIYYSQIVNDFQKGDIAEGYSVSREKKESFPLTVTSAQKNPTAFYLCASSISSGGNQPQHFGDGTRLSIL.

V usage is TRBV6-6 and J usage is TRBJ2-1; TRBD2 matches at 7 bases. Germline loops: CDR1 MNHNY, CDR2 SVGAGI (reference sequence). Unmatched junction bases numbered 6, after V lost 5 bases and J lost 2 bases. The CDR3 runs 15 residues. The CDR3 sequence is CASSPSGVAYNEQFF. The DNA for the CDR3 is TGTGCCAGCAGTCCCAGCGGGGTCGCCTACAATGAGCAGTTCTTC.

The CDR3 DNA sequence: TGTGCCAGCAGTTTACGGCAGTATAGCAATCAGCCCCAGCATTTT. The encoded protein is CASSLRQYSNQPQHF. The chain employs TRBV27 and TRBJ1-5; D is ambiguous. The CDR3 consists of 15 residues. CDR1 MNHEY and CDR2 SMNVEV come from the germline V gene (reference sequence). Trimming cost V 2 bases and J 0 bases, with 8 bases left between them.

This clone is a singleton in its sample. The V and J genes are TRBV7-9 and TRBJ2-7; 11 bases line up with TRBD2. This CDR3 comprises 14 residues. Germline V lookup: CDR1 SEHNR, CDR2 FQNEAQ (reference sequence). The trim removed 5 bases at V and 6 bases at J, leaving 6 bases unmatched. CDR3 region: CASSLSGRVREQYF. The DNA of the CDR3 is TGTGCCAGCAGCCTTAGCGGGAGGGTCCGCGAGCAGTACTTC.

The V and J genes are TRBV11-3 and TRBJ2-1; the match to TRBD2 covers 9 bases. The ends lost 5 bases at V and 0 bases at J; junction bases unmatched: 2. This CDR3 spans 15 amino acids. Germline CDR1 reads SGHNT; CDR2 reads YENEEA. The CDR3 sequence: CASSRSGSSYNEQFF. Written as DNA, the CDR3 is TGTGCCAGCAGCCGTAGCGGGAGCTCCTACAATGAGCAGTTCTTC.

The sample holds a few counts of this clone. Other DNA sequences in this specimen translate into the identical CDR3. The chain has TRBV29-1 and TRBJ1-2; D ambiguous. Germline V gives CDR1 SQVTM, CDR2 ANQGSEA. V was shortened by 3 bases and J by 0 bases, with 2 bases between the two germline ends. The CDR3 is 11 amino acids. The CDR3 nucleotides read TGCAGCGTTGACACTAACTATGGCTACACCTTC. The encoded protein is CSVDTNYGYTF. The full variable domain, its missing parts supplied by reference TRBV29-1 and TRBJ1-2, is SAVISQKPSRDICQRGTSLTIQCQVDSQVTMMFWYRQQPGQSLTLIATANQGSEATYESGFVIDKFPISRPNLTFSTLTVSNMSPEDSSIYLCSVDTNYGYTFGSGTRLTVV.

The chain joins TRBV28 to TRBJ1-1; D unresolved. CDR1 and CDR2 (germline): MDHEN, SYDVKM. This CDR3 spans 15 amino acids. Trimming cost V 7 bases and J 5 bases, with 20 bases left between them. The CDR3 DNA reads as TGTGCCAGCACCCCCCGATTCCCAGAGCTGACTGAAGCTTTCTTT. Its translation: CASTPRFPELTEAFF.

This clone has only one observation. The chain joins TRBV5-6 to TRBJ2-2; no firm D call. V was pared by 4 bases and J by 6 bases, with 10 bases between. Germline CDR1 and CDR2: SGHDT and YYEEEE. The CDR3 is 13 residues long. CDR3 amino acids: CASSPVVSGELFF. CDR3 in DNA: TGTGCCAGCAGCCCCGTGGTTTCCGGGGAGCTGTTTTTT.

The V and J genes are TRBV28 and TRBJ1-2; D gene ambiguous. The CDR3 consists of 15 residues. Trimming took 4 bases from V and 7 from J, leaving 19 bases between them. Germline CDR1 reads MDHEN; CDR2 reads SYDVKM. The CDR3 DNA reads as TGTGCCAGCAGTTCCCCCGGCCCCGTACTATCTGGCTACACCTTC. The encoded protein is CASSSPGPVLSGYTF.

The V call is TRBV7-2, the J call TRBJ2-5, with 12 bases fitting TRBD1. J was trimmed by 2 bases and V by 4 bases; bases with no gene match: 11. From germline, CDR1 is SGHTA and CDR2 FQGNSA. The CDR3 has 18 amino acids. The CDR3 here is CASSSTGQGAISQETQYF. CDR3 bases: TGTGCCAGCAGCTCCACGGGACAGGGGGCGATCTCTCAAGAGACCCAGTACTTC.

This clone has a single count. This chain joins TRBV7-9 and TRBJ1-2; the D gene is possibly TRBD1 (6 bases). Per the germline V gene, CDR1 is SEHNR and CDR2 is FQNEAQ (reference sequence). The V and J ends lost 1 base and 3 bases respectively, with 12 bases between them. The CDR3 is 15 amino acids. The CDR3 nucleotides read TGTGCCAGCAGCTTAGGGGCAGGGGTCGACTATGGCTACACCTTC. As protein: CASSLGAGVDYGYTF.

The chain links TRBV3-1 (or the pseudogene TRBV3-2) to TRBJ1-6; TRBD1 matches 8 bases. The trim removed 6 bases at V and 6 bases at J, leaving 4 bases unmatched. Germline loops: CDR1 LGHDT, CDR2 YNNKEL (reference sequence). This CDR3 has 14 residues. CDR3 region: CASSNTGGNSPLHF. CDR3 in DNA: TGTGCCAGCAGTAATACAGGGGGTAATTCACCCCTCCACTTT.

The CDR3 DNA reads TGCGCCAGCAGCCAAGATTTAACGAACACTGAAGCTTTCTTT. This sequence encodes CASSQDLTNTEAFF. The chain couples TRBV4-1 to TRBJ1-1, with D uncertain. CDR3 length: 14 residues. The ends were cut back, 0 bases at V and 1 base at J, with 6 bases in the middle. Germline values: CDR1 MGHRA, CDR2 YSYEKL.

The gene calls are TRBV30 and TRBJ1-5; 11 bases fit TRBD1. Germline V gene sequence: CDR1 GTSNPN, CDR2 SVGIG (reference sequence). The CDR3 loop spans 13 amino acids. With V trimmed by 7 bases and J by 6 bases, 5 bases remained unmatched. This CDR3 is CASGTGGSQPQHF. In DNA, the CDR3 is TGTGCCTCAGGGACAGGGGGATCTCAGCCCCAGCATTTT. Filled out from reference TRBV30 and TRBJ1-5, the complete variable domain reads SQTIHQWPATLVQPVGSPLSLECTVEGTSNPNLYWYRQAAGRGLQLLFYSVGIGQISSEVPQNLSASRPQDRQFILSSKKLLLSDSGFYLCASGTGGSQPQHFGDGTRLSIL.

The table lists this clone with a count of one. The chain joins TRBV12-3 or TRBV12-4 to TRBJ1-1; weak D call: TRBD1 (5 bases). V lost 3 bases and J lost 7, with 6 bases in between. The CDR3 loop spans 11 amino acids. The CDR3 nucleotides are TGTGCCAGCAGTTTGGGGGGTGAAGCTTTCTTT. Translated, it gives CASSLGGEAFF.

The CDR3 protein is CASRTQRRSNEKLFF. Here the CDR3 DNA reads TGTGCCAGCAGGACCCAACGGCGGTCTAATGAAAAACTGTTTTTT. The chain combines TRBV6-5 with TRBJ1-4; D is undetermined. The CDR3 is made up of 15 amino acids. Germline CDR1 is MNHEY and CDR2 is SVGAGI. The V gene lost 6 bases and the J gene lost 3 bases, with 14 bases spanning the gap.

This rearrangement joins TRBV28 to TRBJ1-2; D call uncertain. Trimming shortened V by 3 bases and J by 6 bases, and 17 bases separated the two germline ends. Germline CDR1 MDHEN, CDR2 SYDVKM. The CDR3 spans 15 residues. CDR3 in amino acids: CASSLQTPPKDGYTF. The CDR3 DNA is TGTGCCAGCAGTTTGCAGACCCCCCCAAAAGATGGCTACACCTTC.

In the case of this clone: A read error is possible here, since a much larger clone lies one base away. This sequence joins TRBV18 and TRBJ1-1, with unresolved D. The V gene's germline CDR1 is KGHSH and CDR2 LQKENI. CDR3 length: 11 amino acids. V gave up 6 bases and J gave up 1 base, with 3 bases separating them. In DNA form, the CDR3 reads TGTGCCAGCTCGGCGAACACTGAAGCTTTCTTT. As protein: CASSANTEAFF. The whole variable domain, filled in from reference TRBV18 and TRBJ1-1, reads NAGVMQNPRHLVRRRGQEARLRCSPMKGHSHVYWYRQLPEEGLKFMVYLQKENIIDESGMPKERFSAEFPKEGPSILRIQQVVRGDSAAYFCASSANTEAFFGQGTRLTVV.

The genes are TRBV28 and TRBJ1-5; possible D gene TRBD1, 6 bases. V shed 3 bases and J shed 7 bases, with 13 bases lying between them. CDR1 and CDR2 (germline): MDHEN, SYDVKM. The CDR3 covers 14 residues. The CDR3 DNA is TGTGCCAGCAGTTTGTCGGGGGCTCGGCAGCCCCAGCATTTT. Translation gives CASSLSGARQPQHF.

The rearrangement links TRBV10-3 to TRBJ2-1, with 8 bases aligning to TRBD2. After removal of 4 bases from V and 15 bases from J, the junction contained 8 bases not matched to a gene. The CDR3 consists of 12 residues. Germline-derived CDR1 and CDR2 are ENHRY and SYGVKD. CDR3 region: CAISVSGGGPFF. CDR3 DNA: TGTGCCATCAGTGTTTCCGGGGGGGGTCCGTTCTTC.

CDR3 protein: CASSQEGQAQGLLYGYTF. The DNA of the CDR3 is TGCGCCAGCAGCCAAGAAGGCCAGGCACAGGGGTTGTTGTATGGCTACACCTTC. The chain employs TRBV4-1 and TRBJ1-2; TRBD1 aligns across 7 bases. This CDR3 has 18 amino acids. V was clipped by 0 bases and J by 5 bases; unmatched bases: 15. In germline, CDR1 is MGHRA, CDR2 YSYEKL.

This chain joins TRBV10-3 and TRBJ2-1; 7 positions match TRBD1. In germline, CDR1 is ENHRY, CDR2 SYGVKD. This CDR3 contains 14 residues. Losses at the gene ends were 1 base for V and 3 bases for J; bases not matched to a gene: 0. The CDR3 is CAISEWTGYNEQFF. As DNA, the CDR3 is TGTGCCATCAGTGAGTGGACAGGCTACAATGAGCAGTTCTTC.